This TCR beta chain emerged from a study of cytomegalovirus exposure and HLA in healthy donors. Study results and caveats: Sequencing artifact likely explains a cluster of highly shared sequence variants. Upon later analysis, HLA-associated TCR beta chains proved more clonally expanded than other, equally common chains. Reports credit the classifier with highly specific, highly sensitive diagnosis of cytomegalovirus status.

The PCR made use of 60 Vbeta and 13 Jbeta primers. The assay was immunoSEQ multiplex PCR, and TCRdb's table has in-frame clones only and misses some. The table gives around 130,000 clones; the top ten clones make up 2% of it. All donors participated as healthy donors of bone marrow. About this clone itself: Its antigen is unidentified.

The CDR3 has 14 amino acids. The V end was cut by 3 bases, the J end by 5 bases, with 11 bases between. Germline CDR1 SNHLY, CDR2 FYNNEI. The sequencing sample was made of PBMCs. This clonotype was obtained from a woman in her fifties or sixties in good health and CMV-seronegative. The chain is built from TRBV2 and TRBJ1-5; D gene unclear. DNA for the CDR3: TGTGCCAGCAGTGAGGTGACTCCCCATCAGCCCCAGCATTTT. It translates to CASSEVTPHQPQHF.